Given below is one TCR beta chain in context. Its antigen remains unidentified. The CDR3 contains 13 residues. Germline V gene sequence: CDR1 MNHNY, CDR2 SVGAGI (reference sequence). This specimen comes from a study of shared clonotypes between healthy human individuals. Study observations and caveats: Across a handful of donors, naive CD4 shared roughly 5.2%, naive CD8 around 3.8%, memory CD4 more than 2%, memory CD8 roughly 0.37%. Sampling involved blood alone; tissue repertoires likely differ.

Here immunoSEQ multiplex PCR was the method, and the copy in TCRdb shows in-frame clones only, minus some. The table has about a million clones, 70% to 80% seen once. Sequenced sample: memory CD4+ T cells from PBMCs. Specified subset: CD45RA-negative fraction. The chain carries TRBV6-6 and TRBJ2-5; D remains unclear. The tail of the sequence fits TRBJ2-7 better, so the J call may be wrong. The receptor comes from a young man in good health. Some clones in this sample may be carry-over from other donors' samples. CDR3 nucleotides: TGTGCCAGCAGTTATGTCAACTCCTACGAGCAGTACTTC. Translating it yields CASSYVNSYEQYF.